This TCR beta chain derives from a study of T cell responses to AZD1222 COVID-19 vaccine. General observations from the study: A mostly white British donor set with more females was recruited, and clonal diversity was possibly underestimated. Repertoire sampling occurred only after the peak T cell response. A reported finding is that nearly half of spike-specific TCRs target unmutated variant regions. Spike-specific TCR repertoires showed rising breadth and depth after two AZD1222 doses.

On this clone: Its matching antigen is unknown.

Germline trimming cut 5 bases from V and 6 bases from J; bases unmatched to any gene: 3. The CDR3 runs 13 residues. The protocol was immunoSEQ multiplex PCR, while the TCRdb copy is restricted to in-frame clones and leaves out a portion. The profile shows roughly 130,000 clones, 75% to 90% of them singletons. The sequenced sample was peripheral blood, obtained on day 0 of AZD1222 vaccination. This receptor was taken from an adult in good health. V usage is TRBV12-3 or TRBV12-4 and J usage is TRBJ2-7, with 11 bases lining up with TRBD1. CDR3 bases: TGTGCCAGCAGTCCGGGACAGGGGGGCGAGCAGTACTTC. Amino acid sequence: CASSPGQGGEQYF.